The rows below give T cell receptor beta chains drawn from one sample of a study of blood T cell repertoires in COVID-19. TCRdb keeps only in-frame clones here, not all; method: immunoSEQ multiplex PCR. The sample contains over 45,000 clones, roughly four fifths of which appear only once. Sequencing was performed on peripheral blood. These receptors were taken from a woman aged 80 or older with acute or convalescent COVID-19. CDR3s include the opening cysteine and the closing phenylalanine or tryptophan. The order of the fields is clone size, J gene, V gene, D gene, CDR3 DNA, CDR3 protein. A D gene is named only where the DNA matches it firmly. Size tells how often a clone was seen (once, few, many) or the class of an expanded clone, and some rows leave it out.

>-|TRBJ2-5|TRBV24-1|TRBD2
TGTGCCACGGCTGGGACTAGCGGGGGGGTAGAGACCCAGTACTTC
CATAGTSGGVETQYF
>once|TRBJ2-1|TRBV29-1|-
TGCAGCGTCAAACGCGGCGGGACCTCCTACAATGAGCAGTTCTTC
CSVKRGGTSYNEQFF
>-|TRBJ1-2|TRBV5-4|TRBD1
TGTGCCAGCAGCAAGGGACAGGGGGCAAGGGGCTACACCTTC
CASSKGQGARGYTF
>-|TRBJ2-1|TRBV5-1|TRBD2
TGCGCCAGCAGCTGGACTAGCGGGAGTCCCTCCCCTTACAATGAGCAGTTCTTC
CASSWTSGSPSPYNEQFF
>-|TRBJ1-6|TRBV5-1|-
TGCGCCAGCAGCCCTGAGCCCAACTATAATTCACCCCTCCACTTT
CASSPEPNYNSPLHF
>-|TRBJ1-2|TRBV7-9|-
TGTGCCAGCAGCCCAATCAGGGGAATTAACTATGGCTACACCTTC
CASSPIRGINYGYTF
>-|TRBJ1-2|TRBV28|TRBD1
TGTGCCAGCAGCAAACGGGACAGATACTATGGCTACACCTTC
CASSKRDRYYGYTF
>many|TRBJ1-5|TRBV2|TRBD1
TGTGCCAGCAGAGGTGACAGGGGAGGCAATCAGCCCCAGCATTTT
CASRGDRGGNQPQHF
>-|TRBJ2-1|TRBV14|TRBD2
TGTGCCAGCAACCCACCCGGGGGGGGGCCGATGAATGAGCAGTTCTTC
CASNPPGGGPMNEQFF
>few|TRBJ2-5|TRBV18|TRBD1
TGTGCCAGCTCACCGAGACAGGGCGAAGGAGAGACCCAGTACTTC
CASSPRQGEGETQYF
>-|TRBJ1-1|TRBV27|-
TGTGCCAGCAGTTTCGGGATTGGGGTATCTGAAGCTTTCTTT
CASSFGIGVSEAFF
>-|TRBJ2-5|TRBV11-1|-
TGTGCCAGCAGCTATGACAGGATTCAAGAGACCCAGTACTTC
CASSYDRIQETQYF
>-|TRBJ2-1|TRBV24-1|TRBD2
TGTGCCACCAGTGGCGGTGGGACTAGCGGGAGGGACAATGAGCAGTTCTTC
CATSGGGTSGRDNEQFF
>-|TRBJ1-2|TRBV28|-
TGTGCCAGCAGGTACGGGTTAGGGGGAGTCGTCTATGGCTACACCTTC
CASRYGLGGVVYGYTF
>-|TRBJ2-5|TRBV5-1|-
TGCGCCAGCAGCACCGGGTACCAGGAGACCCAGTACTTC
CASSTGYQETQYF
>-|TRBJ2-5|TRBV27|TRBD2
TGTGCCAGCAGTTACCTAGCGGGAAGGGGAGAGACCCAGTACTTC
CASSYLAGRGETQYF
>-|TRBJ2-6|TRBV15|-
TGTGCCACCAGCGGTGGGGGGTCTGGGGCCAACGTCCTGACTTTC
CATSGGGSGANVLTF
>-|TRBJ1-1|TRBV29-1|TRBD1
TGCAGCGCTAGGACAGGGGGGGACACTGAAGCTTTCTTT
CSARTGGDTEAFF
>-|TRBJ1-6|TRBV3-1/TRBV3-2|-
TGTGCCAGCACCCGGGAGATAAGCGGGGATTCACCCCTCCACTTT
CASTREISGDSPLHF
>-|TRBJ2-1|TRBV27|-
TGTGCCAGCAGCCTCGCGGGACTCCCCAGCTACAATGAGCAGTTCTTC
CASSLAGLPSYNEQFF
>-|TRBJ2-7|TRBV15|-
TGTGCCACCAGCAGAGAACTCCTCACTACCGAGGGAGGGCAGTACTTC
CATSRELLTTEGGQYF
>-|TRBJ2-7|TRBV6-6|-
TGTGCCAGCAGGGACAATACCTACGAGCAGTACTTC
CASRDNTYEQYF
>-|TRBJ2-6|TRBV5-4|TRBD1
TGTGCCAGCAGCCGCAAAGGGACAGCCGTCTCTGGGGCCAACGTCCTGACTTTC
CASSRKGTAVSGANVLTF
>-|TRBJ1-6|TRBV15|-
TGTGCCACCAGCAGAGATCCCAACAGTACACCCCTCCACTTT
CATSRDPNSTPLHF
>few|TRBJ1-6|TRBV5-1|TRBD1
TGCGCCAGCAGCTTGCGGGGCCAACAGGGGACAAATTCACCCCTCCACTTT
CASSLRGQQGTNSPLHF
>-|TRBJ2-4|TRBV5-1|TRBD1
TGCGCCAGCAGCTTCCAGGGGGACATTCAGTACTTC
CASSFQGDIQYF
>-|TRBJ1-1|TRBV5-6|-
TGTGCCAGCAGCTTGTTTTTATCGGCTGAAGCTTTCTTT
CASSLFLSAEAFF
>-|TRBJ1-3|TRBV27|-
TGTGTAAGCGGAAGCTCTGGAAACACCATATATTTT
CVSGSSGNTIYF
>once|TRBJ1-2|TRBV11-1|-
TGTGCCAGCAGCCGACAGGAGAACTATGGCTACACCTTC
CASSRQENYGYTF
>-|TRBJ2-7|TRBV28|TRBD2
TGTGCCAGCAGTACCCCGGGGGGAGACTCTATAACTGACTACGAGCAGTACTTC
CASSTPGGDSITDYEQYF
>-|TRBJ1-2|TRBV6-6|-
TGTGCCAGCAGTTACTACACAGGGACGAACTATGGCTACACCTTC
CASSYYTGTNYGYTF
>-|TRBJ2-5|TRBV29-1|TRBD2
TGCAGCGTTGAAAGGGGTTCCGGACTAGCGGGGGAAGAGACCCAGTACTTC
CSVERGSGLAGEETQYF
>-|TRBJ1-1|TRBV27|-
TGTGCCAGCAGTACAGAGCAGGGTAACAAGGCTGAAGCTTTCTTT
CASSTEQGNKAEAFF
>few|TRBJ1-2|TRBV4-1|-
TGCGCCAGCAGCCCCCCGACACAGAACTATGGCTACACCTTC
CASSPPTQNYGYTF
>few|TRBJ2-6|TRBV7-2|-
TGTGCCAGCAATCGCCGGGTTTCTGGGGCCAACGTCCTGACTTTC
CASNRRVSGANVLTF
>-|TRBJ1-2|TRBV27|TRBD1
TGTGCCAGCAGTCTAAAGGGGGCGCCGGGCTATGGCTACACCTTC
CASSLKGAPGYGYTF
>-|TRBJ2-1|TRBV7-3|-
TGTGCCAGCAGCTCCCCTCACGGTGAGCAGTTCTTC
CASSSPHGEQFF
>-|TRBJ1-1|TRBV25-1|-
TGTGCCAGCAGTGACCTCGCGGGGGCTTTCTTT
CASSDLAGAFF
>once|TRBJ2-1|TRBV11-2|-
TGTGCCAGCAGCCCGAAGACTGACCCCTACAATGAGCAGTTCTTC
CASSPKTDPYNEQFF
>-|TRBJ2-2|TRBV7-3|TRBD1
TGTGCCAGCAGCTCGACAGGGAATACGGGGGAGCTGTTTTTT
CASSSTGNTGELFF
>-|TRBJ2-2|TRBV11-2|-
TGTGCCAGCAGCTGGGAGAAAACGAACACCGGGGAGCTGTTTTTT
CASSWEKTNTGELFF
>once|TRBJ1-3|TRBV5-1|-
TGCGCCAGCAGCCCCGACACCTCTGGAAACACCATATATTTT
CASSPDTSGNTIYF
>-|TRBJ2-2|TRBV5-4|TRBD1
TGTGCCAGCAGCAAGGGACAGGGGTTAGGAACCGGGGAGCTGTTTTTT
CASSKGQGLGTGELFF
>-|TRBJ2-1|TRBV7-9|TRBD2
TGTGCCAGCAGCCCCCGGGGGCTAGCGGGCAACAATGAGCAGTTCTTC
CASSPRGLAGNNEQFF
>-|TRBJ2-2|TRBV11-1|-
TGTGCCAGCAGCCACTACCCCGACAGAAACACCGGGGAGCTGTTTTTT
CASSHYPDRNTGELFF
>-|TRBJ2-7|TRBV3-1/TRBV3-2|TRBD2
TGTGCCAGCAGCCAAGGGGGGACTAGCAAATACGAGCAGTACTTC
CASSQGGTSKYEQYF
>-|TRBJ1-4|TRBV2|-
TGTGCCAGCAGTTTAGCCCAAATGGGTGAAAAACTGTTTTTT
CASSLAQMGEKLFF
>-|TRBJ2-7|TRBV29-1|-
TGCAGCGTTACCCCCGACAGCTCCTACGAGCAGTACTTC
CSVTPDSSYEQYF
>-|TRBJ2-3|TRBV19|TRBD1
TGTGCCAGCCGGGGACAGGGGGTCACAGATACGCAGTATTTT
CASRGQGVTDTQYF
>-|TRBJ2-4|TRBV4-1|-
TGCGCCAGCAGCCCGGGGACCGCGGGGTCGGCCAAAAACATTCAGTACTTC
CASSPGTAGSAKNIQYF